A selection of T cell receptor beta chains follows, all from one sample in a study of memory CD4+ T cells and cytomegalovirus serostatus. TCRdb's copy holds only in-frame clones and misses some; the assay was immunoSEQ multiplex PCR. The table records 50,000 to 70,000 clones, under 80% of them present only once. The sample comprised memory CD4+ T cells from blood. Receptor source: an adult in good health and CMV-seronegative. Each CDR3 is given with its conserved first and last residue. The D gene is left open where the match is weak. Clone size is not always given. Where it is, it says once, few, many or a class for expanded clones.

d_call	clone_size	v_call	cdr3_length	j_call	cdr3_nt	cdr3_aa
.	few	TRBV2	11	TRBJ1-2	TGTGCCAGCAGCCTCGGGGGTGGCTACACCTTC	CASSLGGGYTF
TRBD2	.	TRBV9	15	TRBJ2-3	TGTGCCAGCAGCGCGGGGGGGGGCTTGACAGATACGCAGTATTTT	CASSAGGGLTDTQYF
.	.	TRBV7-9	11	TRBJ2-1	TGTGCCAGCAGCCCCTCGCATGAGCAGTTCTTC	CASSPSHEQFF
TRBD1	.	TRBV2	11	TRBJ1-5	TGTGCCAGCAGGAGGGGGCAAAGGACGGTCTTT	CASRRGQRTVF
TRBD2	.	TRBV6-6	15	TRBJ2-7	TGTGCCAGCAGCCCCGGGGGGACCCAGAGTCGAGTGCAGTACTTC	CASSPGGTQSRVQYF
TRBD1	once	TRBV6-1	14	TRBJ1-3	TGTGCCACCCGGACAGGGTTTGCTGGAAACACCATATATTTT	CATRTGFAGNTIYF
.	.	TRBV29-1	12	TRBJ2-3	TGCAGCGTTGAAGACGGCACAGATACGCAGTATTTT	CSVEDGTDTQYF
TRBD1	.	TRBV6-6	16	TRBJ2-3	TGTGCCAGCAAGACGACAGGGGGCGAGTCTGCAGATACGCAGTATTTT	CASKTTGGESADTQYF
.	.	TRBV28	14	TRBJ1-2	TGTGCCAGCAGTTTATCGGAGCCGATCTATGGCTACACCTTC	CASSLSEPIYGYTF
TRBD1	.	TRBV27	16	TRBJ2-7	TGTGCCAGCAGTTTATCGGCCTTCCGGGACAGGGCCGAGCAGTACTTC	CASSLSAFRDRAEQYF
TRBD1	.	TRBV5-1	15	TRBJ1-2	TGCGCCAGCAGCCGTGGGACAGAGGTAACCGGTGGCTACACCTTC	CASSRGTEVTGGYTF
TRBD1	.	TRBV19	15	TRBJ1-3	TGTGCCAGTAGACAGGGGAGTGGGTCTGGAAACACCATATATTTT	CASRQGSGSGNTIYF
.	once	TRBV29-1	14	TRBJ2-7	TGCAGCATTCTCGGGACATCAAGCTCCTACGAGCAGTACTTC	CSILGTSSSYEQYF
.	.	TRBV7-9	15	TRBJ1-3	TGTGCCAGCAGCTTTGGGCCGTCCTCTGGAAACACCATATATTTT	CASSFGPSSGNTIYF
TRBD2	once	TRBV11-2	15	TRBJ2-7	TGTGCCAGCAGCTTAGGGCTAGCGGGAGTCGATGAGCAGTACTTC	CASSLGLAGVDEQYF
.	.	TRBV5-5	15	TRBJ2-2	TGTGCCAGCACCCCCAGCGTTTCGAACACCGGGGAGCTGTTTTTT	CASTPSVSNTGELFF
TRBD2	.	TRBV14	18	TRBJ2-2	TGTGCCAAACTGACTAGCGGGGGCGCCTCGGGTTACACCGGGGAGCTGTTTTTT	CAKLTSGGASGYTGELFF
.	once	TRBV7-8	12	TRBJ1-6	TGTGCCAGCAGCTTTGGGAATTCACCCCTCCACTTT	CASSFGNSPLHF
TRBD2	few	TRBV14	15	TRBJ2-1	TGTGCCAGCAGCCAAGATCTAGGTAGCGGGAGGGCGCAGTTCTTC	CASSQDLGSGRAQFF
.	few	TRBV5-4	14	TRBJ2-2	TGTGCCAGCAGCTTGGAATCCAGCACCGGGGAGCTGTTTTTT	CASSLESSTGELFF
.	.	TRBV10-3	14	TRBJ1-4	TGTGCCATCAGTGAGAGTCAGGGTAATGAAAAACTGTTTTTT	CAISESQGNEKLFF
.	.	TRBV21-1	23	TRBJ2-2	TGTGCCAGCAGCGCCCGAAGGGGCGGCCATTCCCCACTAGCGGGAGTAGGAACCGGGGAGCTGTTTTTT	CASSARRGGHSPLAGVGTGELFF
.	once	TRBV7-8	18	TRBJ1-2	TGTGCCAGCAGCTTAGGGGGCCTTTCGGGGCGAGCTAACTATGGCTACACCTTC	CASSLGGLSGRANYGYTF
.	.	TRBV7-9	15	TRBJ1-3	TGTGCCAGCAGCTATAGAACTAACTCTGGAAACACCATATATTTT	CASSYRTNSGNTIYF
.	.	TRBV11-2	15	TRBJ2-3	TGTGCCAGCAGCTTAGGACGGGGGATCACAGATACGCAGTATTTT	CASSLGRGITDTQYF
.	.	TRBV10-3	16	TRBJ1-2	TGTGCCATCAGTGAACAGCCGGGGGCCATTAGGGGTGGCTACACCTTC	CAISEQPGAIRGGYTF
.	.	TRBV25-1	14	TRBJ2-1	TGTGCCAGCAGTAGGGGGGCATCCTACAATGAGCAGTTCTTC	CASSRGASYNEQFF
.	.	TRBV28	13	TRBJ2-1	TGTGCCAGCAGTTACACAGGGTACGGTGAGCAGTTCTTC	CASSYTGYGEQFF
.	.	TRBV5-6	15	TRBJ2-7	TGTGCCAGCAGCCCCAGGGGCTCGAGATCCTACGAGCAGTACTTC	CASSPRGSRSYEQYF
.	once	TRBV18	14	TRBJ1-4	TGTGCCAGCTCGAGGTCTGGGATTAATGAAAAACTGTTTTTT	CASSRSGINEKLFF
TRBD1	.	TRBV27	13	TRBJ2-7	TGTGCCAGCAGTTTTGACAGGGAGTACGAGCAGTACTTC	CASSFDREYEQYF
.	.	TRBV5-1	14	TRBJ2-5	TGCGCCAGCAGTGAACAGGGAAATTTGGAGACCCAGTACTTC	CASSEQGNLETQYF
.	few	TRBV6-1	16	TRBJ2-6	TGTGCCAGCAGTGGACGGGGTCGCTCTGGGGCCAACGTCCTGACTTTC	CASSGRGRSGANVLTF
.	.	TRBV7-2	16	TRBJ1-3	TGTGCCAGCAGCTTAGATATCCCGGGGCCTGGAAACACCATATATTTT	CASSLDIPGPGNTIYF
TRBD2	.	TRBV5-1	15	TRBJ2-3	TGCGCCAGCAGCGGGACTAGCGGGGACGGGTATACGCAGTATTTT	CASSGTSGDGYTQYF
.	.	TRBV5-1	12	TRBJ2-1	TGCGCCAGCAGCTTGCGGGACAATGAGCAGTTCTTC	CASSLRDNEQFF
.	.	TRBV6-6	14	TRBJ2-2	TGTGCCAGCCTCGGACAGCTCTCCGGCGGGGAGCTGTTTTTT	CASLGQLSGGELFF
TRBD2	.	TRBV11-3	13	TRBJ2-5	TGTGCCAGCAGCAGAGCGGGAGGTGAGACCCAGTACTTC	CASSRAGGETQYF
.	.	TRBV7-2	16	TRBJ2-5	TGTGCCAGCAGCTTTCCCCCGACTAGGGGGGCTGAGACCCAGTACTTC	CASSFPPTRGAETQYF
.	.	TRBV5-1	16	TRBJ1-4	TGCGCCAGCAGCCCGGGACACTCTGCAACTAATGAAAAACTGTTTTTT	CASSPGHSATNEKLFF
TRBD1	.	TRBV5-4	16	TRBJ1-2	TGTGCCAGCAGCCGGGCGTTAGGGGGCAGAGACTATGGCTACACCTTC	CASSRALGGRDYGYTF
TRBD1	.	TRBV27	17	TRBJ1-2	TGTGCCAGCAGTTCACTGACAGGGGGCCTATCTAACTATGGCTACACCTTC	CASSSLTGGLSNYGYTF
TRBD2	.	TRBV10-2	14	TRBJ2-3	TGCGCCAGCAGTGAGCCGGGAGGGGCAGATACGCAGTATTTT	CASSEPGGADTQYF
.	.	TRBV2	14	TRBJ2-1	TGTGCCAGCATGGTGGGGGAGTCCTACAATGAGCAGTTCTTC	CASMVGESYNEQFF